Presented here are 16 T cell receptor beta chains from one specimen sequenced in a study of shared clonotypes between healthy human individuals. Method: immunoSEQ multiplex PCR; TCRdb's copy keeps in-frame clones and lacks some. The profile shows 950,000 to 1,300,000 clones, 65% to 75% of them singletons. Sequencing was performed on memory CD4+ T cells sorted from blood. Subset denoted: CD45RA-negative fraction. The source is a man between 18 and 29 years old in good health.

The V call is TRBV30, the J call TRBJ2-3; TRBD2 matches 7 bases. After removal of 8 bases from V and 6 bases from J, the junction contained 23 bases not matched to a gene. CDR1 and CDR2 (germline): GTSNPN, SVGIG (reference sequence). CDR3 length: 17 residues. The CDR3 DNA reads TGTGCCGAATGGAATTCAGCCCTAGAGCGGGATCGGGATACGCAGTATTTT. Translation: CAEWNSALERDRDTQYF.

This chain links TRBV6-1 with TRBJ2-5; 7 positions agree with TRBD2. Per germline, CDR1 MNHNS and CDR2 SASEGT. V shed 3 bases, J shed 2 bases, and the junction held 6 bases outside the gene matches. This CDR3 contains 15 residues. The CDR3 loop reads CASSERTRAQETQYF. The CDR3 DNA follows: TGTGCCAGCAGTGAGAGGACTAGGGCTCAAGAGACCCAGTACTTC.

Ten or more counts support this clone. CDR3 coding DNA: TGTGCCAGCAGTCCCCACACGGGGGTATCGGCTCACGCTCAGCCCCAGCATTTT. Its translation: CASSPHTGVSAHAQPQHF. The V gene is TRBV28, the J gene TRBJ1-5, with D possibly being TRBD1 (5 bases). V gave up 5 bases and J gave up 6 bases, with 26 bases separating them. The CDR3 spans 18 residues. The germline gives CDR1 MDHEN, CDR2 SYDVKM. Based on the CDR3 plus reference TRBV28 and TRBJ1-5, the full variable domain is DVKVTQSSRYLVKRTGEKVFLECVQDMDHENMFWYRQDPGLGLRLIYFSYDVKMKEKGDIPEGYSVSREKKERFSLILESASTNQTSMYLCASSPHTGVSAHAQPQHFGDGTRLSIL.

The chain is built from TRBV29-1 and TRBJ2-4; D not certain. Trimming stripped 5 bases from V and 6 bases from J, with 11 bases between. The CDR3 is made up of 12 amino acids. Germline-derived CDR1 and CDR2 are SQVTM and ANQGSEA. CDR3 nucleotide sequence: TGCAGCGTTTCTGAAGGGTTAAACATTCAGTACTTC. Protein: CSVSEGLNIQYF.

With respect to this clone: The sample has other DNA sequences that encode this CDR3 too. This rearrangement joins TRBV10-3 to TRBJ2-5, with D hard to call. The CDR3 is made up of 12 amino acids. Deletions cut 5 bases from V and 3 bases from J, with 7 bases between. The germline V gene has CDR1 ENHRY and CDR2 SYGVKD. Here the CDR3 DNA reads TGTGCCATCAGTCGGACCGAAGAGACCCAGTACTTC. It is translated as CAISRTEETQYF.

In this sample, this clone turned up once. Written as DNA, the CDR3 is TGCGCCAGCAGGGAGACTAGCTTCCAAGAGACCCAGTACTTC. Its protein is CASRETSFQETQYF. The chain couples TRBV5-1 to TRBJ2-5; 7 nucleotides agree with TRBD2. This CDR3 is built from 14 residues. Germline trimming cut 5 bases from V and 1 base from J; bases unmatched to any gene: 5. Germline V CDR1 and CDR2: SGHRS, YFSETQ.

The chain is built from TRBV5-6 and TRBJ2-7; maybe TRBD2 (6 bases). Germline lookup yields CDR1 SGHDT and CDR2 YYEEEE. V was pared by 6 bases and J by 2 bases, with 18 bases between. The CDR3 loop spans 15 amino acids. The CDR3 DNA follows: TGTGCCAGCACCTCCCCGTGGGGGGTACCCTACGAGCAGTACTTC. Its translation: CASTSPWGVPYEQYF.

J is TRBJ1-1 and V is TRBV28, with D perhaps TRBD1 (5 bases). CDR1 is MDHEN, CDR2 SYDVKM, per germline. The CDR3 has 15 amino acids. V was pared by 5 bases and J by 4 bases, with 17 bases between. The CDR3 coding sequence is TGTGCCAGCAGTCAGTCGGGTCTTGGGGGCACTGAAGCTTTCTTT. Its translation is CASSQSGLGGTEAFF.

A word on this clone: At the DNA level, this CDR3 is encoded by other sequences in the same sample as well. The V call is TRBV18, the J call TRBJ1-2, with a weak D call TRBD1 (6 bases). This CDR3 is 13 amino acids long. CDR1 and CDR2 from the germline V gene are KGHSH and LQKENI. The V end lost 6 bases, the J end lost 2 bases, and 10 bases lay between the germline ends. CDR3 in DNA: TGTGCCAGCTCTCTTGACAGGAACTATGGCTACACCTTC. Its protein product is CASSLDRNYGYTF.

This clone came up a few times. The chain carries TRBV4-1 and TRBJ1-6; D ambiguous. Germline V gene lookup returns CDR1 MGHRA and CDR2 YSYEKL. V lost 1 base to trimming and J lost 8 bases, with 6 bases between them. The CDR3 runs to 13 residues. CDR3 amino acids: CASSQGTDSPLHF. CDR3 DNA sequence: TGCGCCAGCAGCCAAGGTACAGATTCACCCCTCCACTTT.

In DNA form, the CDR3 reads TGTGCCAGTAGTGATCCGGGACAGAGCGAAGCTTTCTTT. It codes for CASSDPGQSEAFF. The V call is TRBV19, the J call TRBJ1-1, with 7 bases fitting TRBD1. In germline, CDR1 is LNHDA, CDR2 SQIVND (reference sequence). The CDR3 has 13 residues. V shed 5 bases, J shed 8 bases, and the junction held 8 bases outside the gene matches.

This clone was found a few times. CDR3 in DNA: TGTGCCAGCAGCTTGGAGGTACACGAACCCTACGAGCAGTACTTC. Its translation is CASSLEVHEPYEQYF. The chain recombines TRBV5-4 with TRBJ2-7, with D uncertain. V was pared by 0 bases and J by 2 bases, with 12 bases between. Germline CDR1 reads SGHNT; CDR2 reads YYREEE (reference sequence). The length of the CDR3 is 15 residues.

J is TRBJ1-1 and V is TRBV5-4, with D perhaps TRBD1 (5 bases). Germline lookup yields CDR1 SGHNT and CDR2 YYREEE (reference sequence). The CDR3 has 15 residues. The ends were cut back, 4 bases at V and 0 bases at J, with 13 bases in the middle. The CDR3 spells CASSPEGYLNTEAFF. CDR3 sequence (DNA): TGTGCCAGCAGCCCCGAGGGGTATCTGAACACTGAAGCTTTCTTT.

V is TRBV6-5 and J is TRBJ1-5; D gene ambiguous. This CDR3 is built from 14 residues. Germline V CDR1 and CDR2: MNHEY, SVGAGI. Trimming took 4 bases from V and 4 from J, leaving 11 bases between them. CDR3 in DNA: TGTGCCAGCAGTTCCCGCAAAGGGAATCAGCCCCAGCATTTT. Translation: CASSSRKGNQPQHF.

This clone came up once. The chain carries TRBV10-3 and TRBJ2-5; D tentatively reads TRBD1 or TRBD2 (6 bases each). The CDR3 contains 11 residues. V lost 6 bases to trimming and J lost 7 bases, with 9 bases between them. The germline gives CDR1 ENHRY, CDR2 SYGVKD. CDR3 sequence (DNA): TGTGCCATCAGGGGGGGCGGGACCCAGTACTTC. This codes for CAIRGGGTQYF.

The chain uses TRBV29-1 and TRBJ1-2, with D perhaps matching TRBD1 (6 bases). Germline V gene lookup returns CDR1 SQVTM and CDR2 ANQGSEA. Trimming took off 1 base at V and 0 bases at J, with 9 bases between the two ends. This CDR3 has 14 amino acids. CDR3 sequence: CSVEGGRTNYGYTF. For the CDR3, the DNA is TGCAGCGTTGAAGGGGGGCGGACTAACTATGGCTACACCTTC.